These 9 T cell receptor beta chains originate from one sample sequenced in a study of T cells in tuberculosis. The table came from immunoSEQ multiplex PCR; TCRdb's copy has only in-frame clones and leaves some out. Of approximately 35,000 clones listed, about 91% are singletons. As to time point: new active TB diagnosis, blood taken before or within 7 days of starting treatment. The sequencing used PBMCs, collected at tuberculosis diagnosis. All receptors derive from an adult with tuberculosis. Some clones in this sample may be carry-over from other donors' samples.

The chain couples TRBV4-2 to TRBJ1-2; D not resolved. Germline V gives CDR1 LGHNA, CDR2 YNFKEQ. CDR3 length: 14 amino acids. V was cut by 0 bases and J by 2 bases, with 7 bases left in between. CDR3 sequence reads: CASSQDTNNYGYTF. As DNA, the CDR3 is TGTGCCAGCAGCCAAGATACAAACAACTATGGCTACACCTTC.

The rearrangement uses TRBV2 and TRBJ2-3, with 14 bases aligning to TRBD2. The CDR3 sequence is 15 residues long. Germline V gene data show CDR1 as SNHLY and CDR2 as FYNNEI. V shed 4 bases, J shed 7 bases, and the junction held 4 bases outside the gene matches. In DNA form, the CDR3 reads TGTGCCAGCAGTGCCGGACTAGCGGGGGGTCATACGCAGTATTTT. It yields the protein CASSAGLAGGHTQYF.

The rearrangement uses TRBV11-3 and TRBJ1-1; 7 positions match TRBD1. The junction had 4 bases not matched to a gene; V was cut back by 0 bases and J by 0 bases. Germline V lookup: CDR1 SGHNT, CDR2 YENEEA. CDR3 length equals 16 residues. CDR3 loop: CASSLDTGALNTEAFF. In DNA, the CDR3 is TGTGCCAGCAGCTTAGATACAGGGGCGCTGAACACTGAAGCTTTCTTT.

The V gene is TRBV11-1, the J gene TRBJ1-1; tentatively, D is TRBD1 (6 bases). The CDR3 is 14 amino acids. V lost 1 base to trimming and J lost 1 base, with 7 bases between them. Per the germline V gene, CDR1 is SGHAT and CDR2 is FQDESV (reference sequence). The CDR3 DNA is TGTGCCAGCAGCTTAGACAGGGCGAACACTGAAGCTTTCTTT. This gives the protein CASSLDRANTEAFF.

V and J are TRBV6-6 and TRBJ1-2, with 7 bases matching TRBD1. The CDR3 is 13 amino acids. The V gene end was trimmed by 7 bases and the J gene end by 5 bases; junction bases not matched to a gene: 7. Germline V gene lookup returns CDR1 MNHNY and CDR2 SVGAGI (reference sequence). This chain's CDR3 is CASIGGAGYGYTF. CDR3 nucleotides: TGTGCCAGCATAGGGGGCGCGGGGTATGGCTACACCTTC.

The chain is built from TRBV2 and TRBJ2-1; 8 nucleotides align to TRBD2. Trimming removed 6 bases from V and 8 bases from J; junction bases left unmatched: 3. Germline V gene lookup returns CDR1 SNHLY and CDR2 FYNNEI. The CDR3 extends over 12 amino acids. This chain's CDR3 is CASRGLVHEQFF. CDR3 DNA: TGTGCCAGCAGGGGACTAGTCCATGAGCAGTTCTTC.

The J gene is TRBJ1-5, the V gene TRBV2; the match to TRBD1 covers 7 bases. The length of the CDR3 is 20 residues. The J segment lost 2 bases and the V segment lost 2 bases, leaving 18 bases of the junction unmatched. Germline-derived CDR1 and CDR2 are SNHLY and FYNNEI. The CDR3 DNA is TGTGCCAGCAGTGAAATCGTTATAGGTCTACAGGGGTTGGGCAATCAGCCCCAGCATTTT. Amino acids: CASSEIVIGLQGLGNQPQHF.

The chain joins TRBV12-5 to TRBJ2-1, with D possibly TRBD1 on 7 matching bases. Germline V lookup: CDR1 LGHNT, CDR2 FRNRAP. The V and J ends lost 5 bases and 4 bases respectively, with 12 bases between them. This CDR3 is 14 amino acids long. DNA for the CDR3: TGTGCTAGTGGTGACAGGGACTTTTACAATGAGCAGTTCTTC. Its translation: CASGDRDFYNEQFF.

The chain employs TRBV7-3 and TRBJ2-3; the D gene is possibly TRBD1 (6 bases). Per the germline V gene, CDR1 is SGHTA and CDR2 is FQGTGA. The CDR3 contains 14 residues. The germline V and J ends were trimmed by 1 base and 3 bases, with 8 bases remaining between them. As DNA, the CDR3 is TGTGCCAGCAGCTTAAACGGACAGACAGATACGCAGTATTTT. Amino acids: CASSLNGQTDTQYF.